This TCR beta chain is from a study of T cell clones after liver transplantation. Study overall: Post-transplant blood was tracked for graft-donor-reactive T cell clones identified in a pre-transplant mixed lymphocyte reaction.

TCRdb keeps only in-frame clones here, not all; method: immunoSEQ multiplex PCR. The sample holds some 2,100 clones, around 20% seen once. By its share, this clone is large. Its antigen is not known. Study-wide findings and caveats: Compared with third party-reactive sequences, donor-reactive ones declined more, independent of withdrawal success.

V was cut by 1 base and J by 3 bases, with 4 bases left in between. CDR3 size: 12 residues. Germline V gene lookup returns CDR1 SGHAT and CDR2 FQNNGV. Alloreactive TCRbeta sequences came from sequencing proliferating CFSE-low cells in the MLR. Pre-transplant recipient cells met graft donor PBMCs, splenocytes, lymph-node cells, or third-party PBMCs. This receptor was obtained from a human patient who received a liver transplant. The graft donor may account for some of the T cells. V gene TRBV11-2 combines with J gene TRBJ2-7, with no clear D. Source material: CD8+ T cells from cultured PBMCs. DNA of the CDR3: TGTGCCAGCAGCTTAGCTGTCTACGAGCAGTACTTC. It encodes CASSLAVYEQYF.